This T cell receptor beta chain emerged from a study of CD8+CD57+ T cells in acquired aplastic anemia (dated by TCRdb to 2017 to 2018). Notes on the research overall: Extracted DNA from sorted CD4+ and CD8+ cells averaged approximately 3 ug, ranging from about 0.17 to 27.4 ug. Mean read counts for healthy donor samples were 8.5 million to 10.8 million for CD4+ cells and 11.0 million for CD8+ cells.

Genomic DNA served as template for TCR beta VDJ combination and CDR3 sequence profiling. An Illumina HiSeq 2000 was used for TCR repertoire sequencing. Turning to the authors' computational methods: TRBV/TRBJ rearrangement plots, CDR3 size and DJ length profiles, and Simpson's diversity index were used to evaluate the repertoires. The immunodominant clone was defined as the most abundant DNA sequence in deep sequencing data. CDR3 amino acid sequences were screened for sharing across subjects and compared with published repertoires and the VDJdb database. Starting from the raw public reads, TCRdb applied fastp trimming at Q25, assembled clones with MiXCR and retained in-frame beta chains. Each record represents a unique CDR3 protein, reported with the most common genes and DNA among its rows. These V and J calls are TCRdb output, not the study's own analysis. In this sample the table shows 30,000 to 40,000 distinct CDR3 sequences, roughly 77% of which occur a single time. The leading ten clones occupy roughly 23% of the sample.

In the study, sorted CD4+ and CD8+ blood T cells from patients with severe aplastic anemia and from healthy subjects underwent deep sequencing of TCR repertoires. Ficoll-Paque density gradient centrifugation was used to isolate peripheral blood mononuclear cells. Before DNA was extracted, CD4+ and CD8+ T cells were sorted using either FACS or magnetic beads. Results the study describes overall, beyond this receptor: Between patients and healthy controls, no significant difference in CD8+ Simpson's diversity was found (P=0.060). Roughly 31 CD8+ CDR3 sequences were shared between patients and controls but appeared highly expressed in patients and within their immunodominant clones.

On this clonotype: Its antigen has not been determined. No base-level quality is on record; no much larger clone is a single base apart.

CDR1 and CDR2 were assigned from the germline V gene as SGDLS and YYNGEE. There are 13 amino acids in the CDR3, from cysteine to phenylalanine inclusive. Only the CDR3 portion is preserved as DNA: 39 bases, with reading frame beginning at the first base. V sheds 3 bases and J sheds 8 bases, leaving 9 bases between their ends. The sequencing sample was made of sorted CD4+, CD8+, or CD8+CD57+ T cells (not recorded which) from PBMCs. This TCR derives from a human donor in good health, serving as a control. The rearrangement combines TRBV9 with TRBJ1-6; the D gene is unclear. The base sequence is TGTGCCAGCAGCGCAGATAGTCATTCACCCCTCCACTTT. Protein translation: CASSADSHSPLHF.